The 16 T cell receptor beta chains below come from one sample, sequenced in a study of cytomegalovirus exposure and HLA in healthy donors. In the PCR, 60 Vbeta and 13 Jbeta primers were used. Here immunoSEQ multiplex PCR was the method, and the copy in TCRdb shows in-frame clones only, minus some. The table has 150,000 to 200,000 clones, more than 75% seen once. The sequenced sample was PBMCs. These receptors all stem from a woman aged 40 to 50 in good health and CMV-seronegative.

The chain couples TRBV27 to TRBJ2-3; 9 nucleotides agree with TRBD1. The V gene end was trimmed by 6 bases and the J gene end by 5 bases; junction bases not matched to a gene: 3. From germline, CDR1 is MNHEY and CDR2 SMNVEV (reference sequence). CDR3 length equals 13 residues. CDR3 amino acids: CASRRTGEDTQYF. DNA for the CDR3: TGTGCCAGCAGGAGGACAGGGGAAGATACGCAGTATTTT.

This chain links TRBV5-6 with TRBJ2-7; no clear D. This CDR3 comprises 13 residues. Trimming cost V 0 bases and J 5 bases, with 9 bases left between them. Germline V lookup: CDR1 SGHDT, CDR2 YYEEEE. CDR3 loop: CASSLAPINEQYF. The CDR3 DNA reads TGTGCCAGCAGCTTGGCCCCTATTAACGAGCAGTACTTC.

This clone was observed once. The rearrangement links TRBV4-1 to TRBJ2-1, with D possibly matching TRBD2 (6 bases). Per germline, CDR1 MGHRA and CDR2 YSYEKL. This CDR3 has 17 amino acids. Trimming stripped 3 bases from V and 5 bases from J, with 20 bases between. The CDR3 region has the DNA TGCGCCAGCAGCCATGCACCGGAACGGGAGTATAACAATGAGCAGTTCTTC. It encodes CASSHAPEREYNNEQFF.

CDR3 in DNA: TGTGCTAGTGGTTTGTACCTCGGTAAAATGTCGGGGAAGCCGAACACCGGGGAGCTGTTTTTT. This translates into CASGLYLGKMSGKPNTGELFF. The rearrangement joins TRBV12-5 to TRBJ2-2; tentative D call: TRBD2 (5 bases). Germline V gene sequence: CDR1 LGHNT, CDR2 FRNRAP. V lost 2 bases and J 0 bases, leaving 25 bases between the germline ends. CDR3 length: 21 amino acids.

J is TRBJ1-2 and V is TRBV27, with a possible D match to TRBD1 (5 bases). This CDR3 is 13 amino acids long. V shed 4 bases and J shed 8 bases, with 14 bases lying between them. Germline V gives CDR1 MNHEY, CDR2 SMNVEV (reference sequence). CDR3 in DNA: TGTGCCAGCAGTTCCGGGGGGATGTTCGGCTACACCTTC. Residues: CASSSGGMFGYTF.

The chain combines TRBV6-6 with TRBJ2-3, with D hard to call. Germline CDR1 and CDR2: MNHNY and SVGAGI (reference sequence). The CDR3 contains 15 residues. Trimming pared 3 bases from V and 2 bases from J, leaving 12 bases between. The CDR3 nucleotides are TGTGCCAGCAGTTATCGAGGTTGGCCCACAGATACGCAGTATTTT. This sequence encodes CASSYRGWPTDTQYF.

The V gene is TRBV4-1, the J gene TRBJ1-5; possibly TRBD1 for D (6 bases). Germline V CDR1 and CDR2: MGHRA, YSYEKL. This CDR3 contains 16 residues. Trimming took 5 bases from V and 0 from J, leaving 14 bases between them. CDR3 DNA: TGCGCCAGCAGCTCACAGGGAAGTGATAGCAATCAGCCCCAGCATTTT. It translates to CASSSQGSDSNQPQHF.

Only a few counts were recorded for this clone. The chain employs TRBV9 and TRBJ2-7, with 7 positions matching TRBD2. This CDR3 is built from 13 residues. Germline V gene sequence: CDR1 SGDLS, CDR2 YYNGEE. Unmatched junction bases numbered 2, after V lost 3 bases and J lost 2 bases. As DNA, the CDR3 is TGTGCCAGCAGCGGTGGGGGGGCCTACGAGCAGTACTTC. Encoded protein: CASSGGGAYEQYF. The entire variable domain, with the rest obtained from reference TRBV9 and TRBJ2-7, is as follows: DSGVTQTPKHLITATGQRVTLRCSPRSGDLSVYWYQQSLDQGLQFLIQYYNGEERAKGNILERFSAQQFPDLHSELNLSSLELGDSALYFCASSGGGAYEQYFGPGTRLTVT.

The V gene is TRBV29-1, the J gene TRBJ2-1; no clear D. The CDR3 is made up of 11 amino acids. V was cut by 4 bases and J by 7 bases, with 8 bases left in between. The V gene's germline CDR1 is SQVTM and CDR2 ANQGSEA. CDR3 sequence (DNA): TGCAGCGTTGTTGGTCGGAATGAGCAGTTCTTC. It translates to CSVVGRNEQFF.

This rearrangement joins TRBV9 to TRBJ2-2; 9 bases map to TRBD2. CDR1 is SGDLS, CDR2 YYNGEE, per germline. Trimming took 3 bases from V and 7 from J; bases not matched to a gene: 10. The CDR3 consists of 16 residues. As DNA, the CDR3 is TGTGCCAGCAGCGAAACACCGGGACTAGCCATCGGGGAGCTGTTTTTT. Protein sequence: CASSETPGLAIGELFF.

The CDR3 nucleotides are TGTGCCAGTAGCCTCGGGACAGGGGAAGGCAATGAGCAGTTCTTC. This sequence encodes CASSLGTGEGNEQFF. The V gene is TRBV19, the J gene TRBJ2-1; 10 positions agree with TRBD1. From germline, CDR1 is LNHDA and CDR2 SQIVND (reference sequence). This CDR3 is built from 15 residues. V shed 6 bases, J shed 6 bases, and the junction held 8 bases outside the gene matches.

The chain combines TRBV7-9 with TRBJ2-7; D is possibly TRBD1 (5 bases). The CDR3 spans 14 residues. Per the germline V gene, CDR1 is SEHNR and CDR2 is FQNEAQ (reference sequence). Deletions cut 2 bases from V and 5 bases from J, with 13 bases between. For the CDR3, the DNA is TGTGCCAGCAGCTTAAGCCCAGGGTCCAACGAGCAGTACTTC. Protein sequence: CASSLSPGSNEQYF.

This rearrangement joins TRBV10-3 to TRBJ2-3; D is possibly TRBD1 (7 bases). Per the germline V gene, CDR1 is ENHRY and CDR2 is SYGVKD. CDR3 length: 17 residues. V lost 0 bases to trimming and J lost 3 bases, with 16 bases between them. As DNA, the CDR3 is TGTGCCATCAGTGAGTCGCTGGGGCAGGGGGGTACAGATACGCAGTATTTT. This encodes CAISESLGQGGTDTQYF.

The J gene is TRBJ1-4, the V gene TRBV28; unclear D gene. This CDR3 comprises 14 residues. Deletions cut 10 bases from V and 1 base from J, with 13 bases between. Per the germline V gene, CDR1 is MDHEN and CDR2 is SYDVKM. DNA for the CDR3: TGTGCCACCACAGAGTACGTAACTAATGAAAAACTGTTTTTT. Residues: CATTEYVTNEKLFF.

This clone has just a few counts. CDR3 DNA: TGTGCCAGCAGCCTTAGCGGGGGGCTTAACAATGAGCAGTTCTTC. Protein sequence: CASSLSGGLNNEQFF. The chain links TRBV28 to TRBJ2-1; 10 bases map to TRBD2. The CDR3 is made up of 15 amino acids. Losses at the gene ends were 6 bases for V and 5 bases for J; bases not matched to a gene: 7. Germline V gene lookup returns CDR1 MDHEN and CDR2 SYDVKM.

This clone was observed a handful of times. The chain couples TRBV29-1 to TRBJ2-7; possible D gene TRBD1, 5 bases. Germline CDR1 and CDR2: SQVTM and ANQGSEA. The V and J ends lost 1 base and 4 bases respectively, with 14 bases between them. The CDR3 runs 14 residues. CDR3 DNA sequence: TGCAGCGTTGAAGCGGACACTTATTTTTACGAGCAGTACTTC. Translation: CSVEADTYFYEQYF.